A selection of T cell receptor beta chains follows, all from one sample in a study of response to subunit inactivated influenza vaccine. MiXCR, applied by TCRdb to the RT-PCR reads, yields one record per CDR3 protein. The profile shows 500,000 to 600,000 distinct CDR3 sequences, around 11% of them singletons. The sample here was PBMCs from blood, taken on the day of vaccination. Receptors were obtained from a man in his fifties who received an inactivated influenza vaccine. CDR3s include the opening cysteine and the closing phenylalanine or tryptophan. Each record gives: J gene, V gene, D gene, clone size, CDR3 protein, CDR3 DNA. The D gene is left open where the match is weak. Size values are once, few and many counts, or a class for expanded clones, and some rows have none.

>TRBJ2-4|TRBV20-1|.|.
CSARVGTIAKNIQYF
TGCAGTGCTAGAGTAGGAACGATAGCCAAAAACATTCAGTACTTC
>TRBJ2-3|TRBV20-1|TRBD1|.
CSARIMGQGTDTQYF
TGCAGTGCTAGGATAATGGGACAGGGGACAGATACGCAGTATTTT
>TRBJ2-1|TRBV5-1|TRBD2|.
CASSLSGLVTYNEQFF
TGCGCCAGCAGCTTATCAGGACTAGTTACCTACAATGAGCAGTTCTTC
>TRBJ2-7|TRBV4-3|.|.
CASSQEPLNRSLNYEQYF
TGCGCCAGCAGCCAAGAGCCCCTGAATAGAAGCCTAAATTACGAGCAGTACTTC
>TRBJ2-2|TRBV7-2|TRBD1|few
CASSYTGGITGELFF
TGTGCCAGCAGCTATACAGGGGGCATCACCGGGGAGCTGTTTTTT
>TRBJ2-7|TRBV4-3|TRBD2|few
CASSQDFGGLPYEQYF
TGCGCCAGCAGCCAAGATTTTGGGGGACTACCCTACGAGCAGTACTTC
>TRBJ1-2|TRBV12-3/TRBV12-4|.|.
CASSFRAGNNYGYTF
TGTGCCAGCAGTTTTCGGGCAGGGAATAACTATGGCTACACCTTC
>TRBJ2-7|TRBV6-6|.|few
CASNSGYEQYF
TGTGCCAGCAATTCGGGTTACGAGCAGTACTTC
>TRBJ1-1|TRBV6-1|.|.
CASSRGGLIPEAFF
TGTGCCAGCAGTCGCGGCGGCTTAATTCCTGAAGCTTTCTTT
>TRBJ2-5|TRBV18|.|.
CASSQTYSEETQYF
TGTGCCAGCTCACAAACGTACAGCGAAGAGACCCAGTACTTC
>TRBJ2-1|TRBV9|.|few
CASSVVPATNNEQFF
TGTGCCAGCAGCGTAGTGCCAGCGACGAACAATGAGCAGTTCTTC
>TRBJ2-2|TRBV4-3|.|.
CASRGVWGSNTGELFF
TGCGCCAGCAGGGGGGTATGGGGGTCGAACACCGGGGAGCTGTTTTTT
>TRBJ2-5|TRBV7-9|.|.
CASSILGKSETQYF
TGTGCCAGCAGCATTCTGGGGAAGTCTGAGACCCAGTACTTC
>TRBJ2-7|TRBV7-9|.|once
CASSPPGVTYEQYF
TGTGCCAGCAGCCCCCCCGGGGTCACCTACGAGCAGTACTTC
>TRBJ2-7|TRBV4-1|TRBD1|.
CASSSRQGDSYEQYF
TGCGCCAGCAGCTCCCGACAGGGGGACTCCTACGAGCAGTACTTC
>TRBJ2-7|TRBV6-2/TRBV6-3|.|.
CASSYSRLPYEQYF
TGTGCCAGCAGTTACTCGAGGCTTCCCTACGAGCAGTACTTC
>TRBJ2-5|TRBV25-1|.|few
CASSEIAFGEEAQYF
TGTGCCAGCAGTGAAATCGCGTTCGGTGAAGAGGCCCAGTACTTC
>TRBJ2-1|TRBV15|TRBD1|few
CAIRDRDRYNEQFF
TGTGCCATTCGAGACAGGGATCGCTACAATGAGCAGTTCTTC
>TRBJ2-5|TRBV20-1|.|.
CSASSVGDPKTQYF
TGCAGTGCTAGCTCTGTGGGGGATCCTAAGACCCAGTACTTC
>TRBJ2-1|TRBV7-8|TRBD2|few
CASTSGRWDEQFF
TGTGCCAGCACTAGCGGGAGGTGGGATGAGCAGTTCTTC
>TRBJ2-7|TRBV27|.|.
CASSLNRVAEQYF
TGTGCCAGCAGTTTAAACAGGGTCGCCGAGCAGTACTTC
>TRBJ2-1|TRBV4-1|TRBD2|many
CASSQPTYLAGGVNEQFF
TGCGCCAGCAGCCAACCAACCTACCTAGCGGGGGGCGTGAATGAGCAGTTCTTC
>TRBJ1-3|TRBV20-1|TRBD1|.
CSARNHDRAAGNTIYF
TGCAGTGCTAGAAACCACGACAGGGCGGCTGGAAACACCATATATTTT
>TRBJ1-2|TRBV21-1|.|many
CASSTIRTGLNYGYTF
TGTGCCAGCAGCACTATTCGAACAGGGCTTAACTATGGCTACACCTTC
>TRBJ2-3|TRBV15|TRBD1|many
CATSRDLRGLADTQYF
TGTGCCACCAGCAGAGATCTAAGGGGGCTCGCAGATACGCAGTATTTT
>TRBJ1-1|TRBV7-2|.|.
CASSNLQRRMGTEAFF
TGTGCCAGCAGCAACCTACAAAGGAGGATGGGCACTGAAGCTTTCTTT
>TRBJ2-1|TRBV5-5|.|many
CASSLGGEYNEQFF
TGTGCCAGCAGCTTGGGGGGAGAGTACAATGAGCAGTTCTTC
>TRBJ2-5|TRBV12-3/TRBV12-4|.|.
CASSLGAREETQYF
TGTGCCAGCAGTTTAGGGGCCAGGGAAGAGACCCAGTACTTC
>TRBJ2-7|TRBV5-1|.|.
CASSLVYNNPYEQYF
TGCGCCAGCAGCTTGGTTTACAACAACCCCTACGAGCAGTACTTC
>TRBJ2-7|TRBV4-2|.|few
CASSHASGGELLYEQYF
TGTGCCAGCAGCCATGCTAGTGGAGGGGAACTACTCTACGAGCAGTACTTC
>TRBJ2-7|TRBV4-2|TRBD1|few
CASSQHRDSPYEQYF
TGTGCCAGCAGCCAACACCGGGACAGTCCCTACGAGCAGTACTTC
>TRBJ2-1|TRBV4-2|.|.
CASSQDPRNNEQFF
TGTGCCAGCAGCCAAGATCCCAGGAACAATGAGCAGTTCTTC
>TRBJ1-5|TRBV29-1|TRBD1|few
CSTRTGNGQPQHF
TGCAGCACCCGGACAGGGAATGGCCAGCCCCAGCATTTT
>TRBJ1-1|TRBV7-8|.|few
CASSLGIRMNTEAFF
TGTGCCAGCAGCTTAGGGATCCGCATGAACACTGAAGCTTTCTTT
>TRBJ2-5|TRBV7-2|.|.
CASGRPQETQYF
TGTGCCAGCGGGAGACCTCAAGAGACCCAGTACTTC
>TRBJ2-7|TRBV12-3/TRBV12-4|TRBD2|.
CASSRGLEYEQYF
TGTGCCAGCAGTAGGGGACTAGAGTACGAGCAGTACTTC
>TRBJ2-1|TRBV7-9|TRBD1|.
CASSPHRDRGLNEQFF
TGTGCCAGCAGCCCACACCGGGACAGGGGACTCAATGAGCAGTTCTTC
>TRBJ2-1|TRBV5-1|TRBD2|.
CASSREGTSGYNEQFF
TGCGCCAGCAGCAGAGAGGGGACTAGCGGATACAATGAGCAGTTCTTC
>TRBJ2-1|TRBV6-1|TRBD2|few
CASSTGLAGGQPRNEQFF
TGTGCCAGCAGTACGGGACTAGCGGGAGGGCAACCACGCAATGAGCAGTTCTTC